One sample yielded the 6 T cell receptor beta chains listed below, sequenced in a study of blood T cell repertoires in COVID-19. Sequencing was performed with immunoSEQ multiplex PCR; in TCRdb, only in-frame clones are kept and a portion is missing. The table shows 150,000 to 200,000 clones, with about 88% occurring only once. Sequenced input: PBMCs or T cells enriched from blood (not recorded which). These receptor sequences come from a woman aged 18-29 years who had recovered from COVID-19.

The CDR3 bases are TGTGCCAGCAGTCGTAGCGGGAGCACAGATACGCAGTATTTT. Its translation: CASSRSGSTDTQYF. The chain employs TRBV7-3 and TRBJ2-3; 7 bases fit TRBD2. This CDR3 is built from 14 residues. The germline V gene has CDR1 SGHTA and CDR2 FQGTGA. V gave up 6 bases and J gave up 0 bases; unmatched junction bases: 3.

On this clone itself: This same CDR3 is encoded by further DNA sequences in the sample. This chain connects TRBV11-2 to TRBJ1-6, with D unclear. Germline V gene lookup returns CDR1 SGHAT and CDR2 FQNNGV. V was pared by 1 base and J by 0 bases, with 4 bases between. The CDR3 spans 15 residues. CDR3 in DNA: TGTGCCAGCAGCTTAGGCAGCTCCTATAATTCACCCCTCCACTTT. Protein: CASSLGSSYNSPLHF.

The V and J genes are TRBV2 and TRBJ2-5, with D uncertain. The CDR3 sequence is 11 residues long. V lost 8 bases and J lost 0, with 4 bases in between. Germline V gene sequence: CDR1 SNHLY, CDR2 FYNNEI. CDR3 region: CASQYQETQYF. The CDR3 DNA is TGTGCCAGCCAGTACCAAGAGACCCAGTACTTC.

This chain links TRBV10-2 with TRBJ1-5; possibly TRBD1 for D (5 bases). V was clipped by 4 bases and J by 9 bases, with 16 bases between them. This CDR3 has 14 amino acids. Germline CDR1 WSHSY, CDR2 SAAADI. The chain's CDR3 is CASSVEGAMTPQHF. As DNA, the CDR3 is TGCGCCAGCAGTGTGGAAGGGGCGATGACGCCCCAGCATTTT.

The gene calls are TRBV5-8 and TRBJ2-1, with a tentative D call TRBD2 (6 bases). V was shortened by 0 bases and J by 4 bases, with 23 bases between the two germline ends. The CDR3 has 19 amino acids. The germline gives CDR1 SGHTS, CDR2 YDEGEE. Here the CDR3 reads CASSLAGSGRPFFYNEQFF. The DNA of the CDR3 is TGTGCCAGCAGCTTGGCCGGTAGCGGACGCCCTTTTTTTTACAATGAGCAGTTCTTC. Combining the CDR3 with reference TRBV5-8 and TRBJ2-1 gives the whole variable domain EAGVTQSPTHLIKTRGQQATLRCSPISGHTSVYWYQQALGLGLQFLLWYDEGEERNRGNFPPRFSGRQFPNYSSELNVNALELEDSALYLCASSLAGSGRPFFYNEQFFGPGTRLTVL.

This clone was seen a single time. The rearrangement joins TRBV6-5 to TRBJ1-1, with 9 bases aligning to TRBD1. CDR3 length equals 14 residues. Germline-derived CDR1 and CDR2 are MNHEY and SVGAGI. After removal of 2 bases from V and 6 bases from J, the junction contained 4 bases not matched to a gene. The CDR3 DNA reads TGTGCCAGCAGTTACCAGGACAGGGGTGCTGAAGCTTTCTTT. This sequence encodes CASSYQDRGAEAFF.